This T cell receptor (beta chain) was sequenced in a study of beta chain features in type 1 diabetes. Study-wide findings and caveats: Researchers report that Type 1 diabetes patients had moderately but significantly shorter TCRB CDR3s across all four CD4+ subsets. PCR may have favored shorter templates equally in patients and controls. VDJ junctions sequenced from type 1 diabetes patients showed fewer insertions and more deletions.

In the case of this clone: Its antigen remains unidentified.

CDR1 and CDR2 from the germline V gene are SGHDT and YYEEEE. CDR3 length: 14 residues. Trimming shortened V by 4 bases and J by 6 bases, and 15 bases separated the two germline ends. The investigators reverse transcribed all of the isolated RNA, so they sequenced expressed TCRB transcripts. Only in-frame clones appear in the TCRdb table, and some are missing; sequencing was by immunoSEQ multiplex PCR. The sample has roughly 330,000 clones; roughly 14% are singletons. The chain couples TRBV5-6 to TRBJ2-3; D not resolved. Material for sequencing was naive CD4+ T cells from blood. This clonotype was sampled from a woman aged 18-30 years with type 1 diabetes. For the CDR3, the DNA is TGTGCCAGCAGCACCCCGAGTGCAGCGGATACGCAGTATTTT. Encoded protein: CASSTPSAADTQYF.